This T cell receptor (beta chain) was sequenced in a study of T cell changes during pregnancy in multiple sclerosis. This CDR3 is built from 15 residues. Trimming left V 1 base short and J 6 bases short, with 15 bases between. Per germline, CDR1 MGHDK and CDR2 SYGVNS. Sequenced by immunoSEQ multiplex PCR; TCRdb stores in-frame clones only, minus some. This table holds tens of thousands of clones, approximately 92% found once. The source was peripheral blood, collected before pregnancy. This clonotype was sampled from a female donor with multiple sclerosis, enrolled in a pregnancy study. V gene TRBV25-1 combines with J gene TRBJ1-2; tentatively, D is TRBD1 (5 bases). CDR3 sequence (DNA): TGTGCCAGCAGTGAATTTAACAGGACCGCCGATGGCTACACCTTC. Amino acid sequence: CASSEFNRTADGYTF.